The subject of this entry is one TCR beta chain. This entry is derived from a study of blood T cells in healthy people across ages. Study in general: Template switching retrieved approximately one barcoded beta molecule for each two T cells.

Isolated per sample were at least 7 million PBMCs. Sample-barcoded 5' priming and a J-beta primer mix drove a second PCR of roughly 6 to 12 cycles. The template-switch adaptor was a 5' adaptor with 12 random nucleotides. It tagged each cDNA molecule. MiXCR was run by TCRdb on the 5' RACE reads, yielding one entry per CDR3 protein. The table shows approximately 800,000 distinct CDR3 sequences, with 35% to 50% occurring only once. This CDR3 has 12 residues. Trimming took off 3 bases at V and 7 bases at J, with 7 bases between the two ends. Sequencing input: blood. The TCR was taken from a man older than 75 in good health. The rearrangement joins TRBV12-3 or TRBV12-4 to TRBJ1-5; D gene unclear. The CDR3 nucleotides read TGTGCCAGCAGTTTTGCTGAGCAGCCCCAGCATTTT. It is translated as CASSFAEQPQHF.